This T cell receptor (beta chain) stems from a study of Tregs in tolerant kidney transplant recipients. Study-wide results and limits: Findings come from small patient numbers and require larger validation.

The repertoire was sequenced with immunoSEQ multiplex PCR; TCRdb's copy has only in-frame clones and lacks some. Seen here are over 55,000 clones, 83% observed once, and the top ten hold approximately 4.7%. This clone was detected a few times. The antigen is undetermined. Unstimulated Tregs (CD4+CD25+CD127-) and CD4+CD25- non-Tregs were sorted from PBMCs. CDR1 and CDR2 (germline): LNHDA, SQIVND (reference sequence). The CDR3 runs 16 residues. Losses at the gene ends were 6 bases for V and 5 bases for J; bases not matched to a gene: 13. The origin of this receptor is a human donor in good health. The chain links TRBV19 to TRBJ2-5; TRBD1 matches at 9 bases. The sample comprised CD4+ T cells from blood. The CDR3 DNA follows: TGTGCCAGTAGCGGCATTGGGACAGGGAAACAGGAGACCCAGTACTTC. Protein product: CASSGIGTGKQETQYF.